This T cell receptor (beta chain) came from a study of cytomegalovirus exposure and HLA in healthy donors. This CDR3 has 14 residues. J gave up 10 bases and V 3 bases, and 10 bases lay outside the gene matches. Germline V gives CDR1 LNHDA, CDR2 SQIVND (reference sequence). The table came from immunoSEQ multiplex PCR; TCRdb's copy has only in-frame clones and leaves some out. Of 200,000 to 250,000 clones in the sample, approximately 90% were seen once. The chain employs TRBV19 and TRBJ2-5; 8 bases are shared with TRBD2. The origin of this receptor is a young woman in good health and CMV-seronegative. The sequenced sample consisted of PBMCs. CDR3 sequence (DNA): TGTGCCAGTAGTATGCGGCGGGAGGAGGAGGTCCAGTACTTC. It yields the protein CASSMRREEEVQYF.